This TCR beta chain was sequenced for a study of blood T cell repertoires in COVID-19. About the study: The cDNA or gDNA used as material had been derived from T cells, B-cell-depleted T cells, or PBMCs.

Germline CDR1 reads KGHSH; CDR2 reads LQKENI. This CDR3 has 14 amino acids. Trimming took off 1 base at V and 1 base at J, with 7 bases between the two ends. Profiling relied on immunoSEQ multiplex PCR, and the TCRdb table lists in-frame clones only, not all of them. The top ten hold roughly 1.2% of the sample, which has 120,000 or so clones, nearly 90% seen once. The rearrangement joins TRBV18 to TRBJ1-1; possible D gene TRBD1, 5 bases. Sequenced: peripheral blood. This sequence originates from a woman of 80 years or more with acute or convalescent COVID-19. The CDR3 is CASSPRQRNTEAFF. The CDR3 coding sequence is TGTGCCAGCTCACCACGACAGAGGAACACTGAAGCTTTCTTT. The complete variable domain, with remaining parts taken from reference TRBV18 and TRBJ1-1, reads NAGVMQNPRHLVRRRGQEARLRCSPMKGHSHVYWYRQLPEEGLKFMVYLQKENIIDESGMPKERFSAEFPKEGPSILRIQQVVRGDSAAYFCASSPRQRNTEAFFGQGTRLTVV.